This passage covers 25 T cell receptor beta chains from one sample sequenced in a study of blood T cell repertoires in COVID-19. Assay: immunoSEQ multiplex PCR; the TCRdb copy retains only in-frame clones and omits some. Among 70,000 to 85,000 clones, around 82% were seen once, and the ten largest hold roughly 10%. The material sequenced was peripheral blood. The source of these receptors is a man in his sixties with acute or convalescent COVID-19.

The chain links TRBV6-5 to TRBJ1-1; D gene uncertain. The CDR3 has 14 amino acids. CDR1 and CDR2 from the germline V gene are MNHEY and SVGAGI. V was pared by 3 bases and J by 1 base, with 9 bases between. CDR3 DNA: TGTGCCAGCAGTTATGAGGGATGGAACACTGAAGCTTTCTTT. This translates into CASSYEGWNTEAFF.

The V and J genes are TRBV19 and TRBJ2-1; D possibly corresponds to TRBD2 (6 bases). CDR3 length equals 13 residues. The germline gives CDR1 LNHDA, CDR2 SQIVND (reference sequence). V lost 5 bases and J 7 bases, leaving 12 bases between the germline ends. The CDR3 DNA reads as TGTGCCAGTAGTCCGGGAGCGAATAATGAGCAGTTCTTC. Its protein is CASSPGANNEQFF.

The genes are TRBV6-5 and TRBJ1-4; perhaps TRBD1 as D (6 bases). Germline values: CDR1 MNHEY, CDR2 SVGAGI. The CDR3 is 15 residues long. V was trimmed by 2 bases and J by 4 bases, leaving 11 bases between them. In DNA form, the CDR3 reads TGTGCCAGCAGTTACGGGACACACTTTAATGAAAAACTGTTTTTT. Translation: CASSYGTHFNEKLFF.

This chain uses TRBV9 with TRBJ1-1; 11 bases fit TRBD1. The V segment lost 4 bases and the J segment 0 bases; nucleotides outside the gene matches: 2. The CDR3 is 15 residues long. Germline lookup yields CDR1 SGDLS and CDR2 YYNGEE. In nucleotides, the CDR3 is TGTGCCAGCAGCCGGGGACAGGGGGTGAACACTGAAGCTTTCTTT. Translation: CASSRGQGVNTEAFF.

A few counts support this clone. The rearrangement uses TRBV27 and TRBJ1-1, with no clear D. This CDR3 is built from 14 residues. Looked up from germline, CDR1 is MNHEY and CDR2 is SMNVEV (reference sequence). V shed 8 bases and J shed 5 bases, with 18 bases lying between them. CDR3 DNA sequence: TGTGCCAGCCGAAGCAGCACCGCGGATACTGAAGCTTTCTTT. Amino acids: CASRSSTADTEAFF.

CDR3 coding DNA: TGTGCCAGCAGCCAAGACAGGGCCCGAACTGAAGCTTTCTTT. Translated: CASSQDRARTEAFF. The J gene is TRBJ1-1, the V gene TRBV3-1 (or the pseudogene TRBV3-2); perhaps TRBD1 as D (5 bases). The CDR3 spans 14 residues. Trimming cost V 0 bases and J 5 bases, with 10 bases left between them. In germline, CDR1 is LGHDT, CDR2 YNNKEL (reference sequence).

This chain uses TRBV2 with TRBJ2-3, with a weak D call TRBD1 (5 bases). With 6 bases removed from V and 4 bases from J, the gap between germline ends came to 14 bases. Germline values: CDR1 SNHLY, CDR2 FYNNEI. The CDR3 runs to 14 residues. CDR3 amino acids: CASRLTGYADTQYF. The CDR3 bases are TGTGCCAGCAGGCTTACAGGTTATGCAGATACGCAGTATTTT.

The CDR3 reads CASSLLKHHEQYF. In nucleotides, the CDR3 is TGTGCCAGCAGTTTATTAAAGCACCACGAGCAGTACTTC. This chain uses TRBV28 with TRBJ2-7, with D hard to call. Germline-derived CDR1 and CDR2 are MDHEN and SYDVKM. The CDR3 sequence is 13 residues long. The V and J ends lost 1 base and 5 bases respectively, with 9 bases between them.

V and J are TRBV20-1 and TRBJ1-1, with 8 bases aligning to TRBD1. The CDR3 loop spans 11 amino acids. V trimming: 2 bases; J trimming: 11 bases; junction bases outside the gene matches: 4. CDR1 and CDR2 from the germline V gene are DFQATT and SNEGSKA (reference sequence). The CDR3 loop is CSARPDRAAFF. In nucleotides, the CDR3 is TGCAGTGCTAGACCGGACAGGGCGGCTTTCTTT.

V usage is TRBV4-1 and J usage is TRBJ1-2; TRBD1 aligns across 7 bases. The germline V gene encodes CDR1 MGHRA and CDR2 YSYEKL. Trimming removed 0 bases from V and 3 bases from J; junction bases left unmatched: 1. This CDR3 is 14 amino acids long. The CDR3 DNA sequence: TGCGCCAGCAGCCAAGACAGGGGGGACTATGGCTACACCTTC. It is translated as CASSQDRGDYGYTF.

The chain is built from TRBV9 and TRBJ1-6; the D is unclear. CDR3 length: 14 amino acids. V lost 0 bases, J lost 10 bases, and 11 bases lay in between. Germline V gene sequence: CDR1 SGDLS, CDR2 YYNGEE. CDR3 residues: CASSVDSGSSPLHF. As DNA, the CDR3 is TGTGCCAGCAGCGTAGATTCCGGGAGCTCACCCCTCCACTTT.

The rearrangement links TRBV28 to TRBJ1-2; a weak D match, TRBD1 (5 bases). The V gene lost 3 bases and the J gene lost 4 bases, with 9 bases spanning the gap. The germline CDR1 and CDR2 sequences are MDHEN and SYDVKM. This CDR3 contains 13 residues. The CDR3 region has the DNA TGTGCCAGCAGTTTCATGGACACCTATGGCTACACCTTC. Protein product: CASSFMDTYGYTF.

The chain has TRBV27 and TRBJ1-2, with no clear D. The CDR3 is 16 residues long. CDR1 MNHEY and CDR2 SMNVEV come from the germline V gene (reference sequence). The V end lost 6 bases, the J end lost 4 bases, and 21 bases lay between the germline ends. For the CDR3, the DNA is TGTGCCAGCAGCTCCCGCGTCACCGGATCGGGCTATGGCTACACCTTC. Translation gives CASSSRVTGSGYGYTF.

The chain has TRBV4-3 and TRBJ2-2; no clear D gene. Germline lookup yields CDR1 LGHNA and CDR2 YSLEER. This CDR3 is 16 amino acids long. Trimming pared 0 bases from V and 4 bases from J, leaving 12 bases between. The CDR3 sequence: CASSQDATRRTGELFF. The CDR3 bases are TGCGCCAGCAGCCAAGATGCTACCAGGCGCACCGGGGAGCTGTTTTTT.

V is TRBV6-5 and J is TRBJ1-2; TRBD1 agrees at 9 bases. The germline gives CDR1 MNHEY, CDR2 SVGAGI. The CDR3 covers 12 residues. Trimming cost V 7 bases and J 7 bases; bases outside gene matches: 4. The chain's CDR3 is CASIDRGFGYTF. Here the CDR3 DNA reads TGTGCCAGCATCGACAGGGGGTTTGGCTACACCTTC.

The chain has TRBV7-2 and TRBJ2-7; 10 bases align to TRBD2. Germline CDR1 reads SGHTA; CDR2 reads FQGNSA. After removal of 4 bases from V and 2 bases from J, the junction contained 14 bases not matched to a gene. This CDR3 spans 18 amino acids. The CDR3 coding sequence is TGTGCCAGCAGCTACAGGACTAGCGGACCCGTTGGGGCCTACGAGCAGTACTTC. Its translation is CASSYRTSGPVGAYEQYF.

This clone has just one count. The genes are TRBV29-1 and TRBJ1-2; TRBD1 might be the D (5 bases). The CDR3 spans 11 residues. V was shortened by 4 bases and J by 8 bases, with 11 bases between the two germline ends. Germline V gene lookup returns CDR1 SQVTM and CDR2 ANQGSEA. Here the CDR3 reads CSVGRGAGYTF. Written as DNA, the CDR3 is TGCAGCGTTGGAAGGGGCGCGGGCTACACCTTC.

The rearrangement joins TRBV18 to TRBJ1-2, with 9 bases lining up with TRBD1. Losses at the gene ends were 1 base for V and 4 bases for J; bases not matched to a gene: 10. This CDR3 has 17 amino acids. Per the germline V gene, CDR1 is KGHSH and CDR2 is LQKENI. Written as DNA, the CDR3 is TGTGCCAGCTCACCACTCCCGGGACAGGGAAGACCCTATGGCTACACCTTC. This encodes CASSPLPGQGRPYGYTF. Based on the CDR3 plus reference TRBV18 and TRBJ1-2, the full variable domain is NAGVMQNPRHLVRRRGQEARLRCSPMKGHSHVYWYRQLPEEGLKFMVYLQKENIIDESGMPKERFSAEFPKEGPSILRIQQVVRGDSAAYFCASSPLPGQGRPYGYTFGSGTRLTVV.

This chain connects TRBV7-9 to TRBJ1-1; D is possibly TRBD1 (6 bases). Germline V gives CDR1 SEHNR, CDR2 FQNEAQ (reference sequence). This CDR3 is 15 amino acids long. The germline V and J ends were trimmed by 3 bases and 0 bases, with 11 bases remaining between them. The DNA of the CDR3 is TGTGCCAGCAGCTTGCTGACAGGCTTGAACACTGAAGCTTTCTTT. Translated: CASSLLTGLNTEAFF.

This clone appeared a single time. The chain combines TRBV6-5 with TRBJ2-1, with D possibly being TRBD2 (5 bases). V gave up 10 bases and J gave up 8 bases, with 18 bases separating them. The CDR3 extends over 13 amino acids. Germline values: CDR1 MNHEY, CDR2 SVGAGI. The CDR3 is CATEAVLGHEQFF. The CDR3 DNA reads TGTGCCACCGAAGCGGTTTTAGGCCATGAGCAGTTCTTC.

The genes are TRBV18 and TRBJ2-1; 7 bases are a match to TRBD1. The CDR3 sequence is 18 residues long. V was clipped by 4 bases and J by 0 bases; unmatched bases: 12. Germline loops: CDR1 KGHSH, CDR2 LQKENI. The CDR3 DNA is TGTGCCAGCTCACTCCGTGGACAGGCTTTTGACTCCTACAATGAGCAGTTCTTC. It codes for CASSLRGQAFDSYNEQFF.

The rearrangement joins TRBV28 to TRBJ1-2; D unresolved. The CDR3 totals 13 residues. Trimming pared 6 bases from V and 4 bases from J, leaving 12 bases between. From germline, CDR1 is MDHEN and CDR2 SYDVKM. DNA of the CDR3: TGTGCCAGCAGCTCCCGACTGATCTATGGCTACACCTTC. This encodes CASSSRLIYGYTF.

The V call is TRBV6-5, the J call TRBJ2-5; D unclear. The CDR3 is 16 amino acids. The germline V gene encodes CDR1 MNHEY and CDR2 SVGAGI. Trimming removed 2 bases from V and 4 bases from J, with 17 bases in between. In DNA, the CDR3 is TGTGCCAGCAGTTACGGTTCGGGTCCCTTGGGAGAGACCCAGTACTTC. Encoded protein: CASSYGSGPLGETQYF.

V usage is TRBV7-2 and J usage is TRBJ1-2; unclear D gene. The CDR3 consists of 14 residues. Germline V gene sequence: CDR1 SGHTA, CDR2 FQGNSA. Trimming left V 5 bases short and J 7 bases short, with 17 bases between. CDR3 protein: CASSPFIPSGGYTF. Here the CDR3 DNA reads TGTGCCAGCAGCCCCTTTATCCCTTCGGGTGGCTACACCTTC.

The genes are TRBV7-5 and TRBJ2-3; TRBD2, the table's D call, was not compared with the DNA. TRBV7-5 constitutes a pseudogene. The CDR3 loop spans 15 amino acids. Here the CDR3 DNA reads TGTGCCAGAAGCCTAGTTAGCGGGACCACAGATACGCAGTATTTT. This translates into CARSLVSGTTDTQYF.